One and the same sample provided the 27 T cell receptor beta chains below, sequenced in a study of blood T cell repertoires in COVID-19. The protocol was immunoSEQ multiplex PCR, while the TCRdb copy is restricted to in-frame clones and leaves out a portion. The sample consists of 280,000 or so clones, 70% to 90% of them appearing once. What was sequenced was peripheral blood. The source is a woman aged 25 to 39 who had recovered from COVID-19.

This clone was observed once. J is TRBJ2-6 and V is TRBV2; the D is unclear. The CDR3 length is 16 residues. V was trimmed by 0 bases and J by 0 bases, leaving 6 bases between them. CDR1 and CDR2 from the germline V gene are SNHLY and FYNNEI. The CDR3 here is CASSEASRSGANVLTF. Written as DNA, the CDR3 is TGTGCCAGCAGTGAAGCGAGTCGCTCTGGGGCCAACGTCCTGACTTTC.

This chain uses TRBV6-4 with TRBJ1-1; D is uncertain. Germline lookup yields CDR1 MRHNA and CDR2 SNTAGT. Trimming left V 3 bases short and J 1 base short, with 6 bases between. The CDR3 runs to 13 residues. The chain's CDR3 is CASSESQNTEAFF. CDR3 coding DNA: TGTGCCAGCAGTGAAAGCCAGAACACTGAAGCTTTCTTT.

The rearrangement links TRBV3-1 (or the pseudogene TRBV3-2) to TRBJ1-1, with TRBD1 identical over 10 bases. CDR1 is LGHDT, CDR2 YNNKEL, per germline (reference sequence). The CDR3 sequence is 14 residues long. The ends lost 3 bases at V and 10 bases at J; junction bases unmatched: 8. The CDR3 spells CASSHLDRGRGAFF. The CDR3 DNA follows: TGTGCCAGCAGCCACTTAGACAGGGGGCGGGGAGCTTTCTTT.

The gene calls are TRBV9 and TRBJ2-1, with no clear D. There are 16 residues in the CDR3. Looked up from germline, CDR1 is SGDLS and CDR2 is YYNGEE. Trimming pared 0 bases from V and 0 bases from J, leaving 10 bases between. CDR3 coding DNA: TGTGCCAGCAGCGTAGGTTTTGCCAGCTCCTACAATGAGCAGTTCTTC. Amino acids: CASSVGFASSYNEQFF.

This clone was detected only a few times. The DNA for the CDR3 is TGTGCCAGCAGCTTAATTAGGGGGCGCAACACCATATATTTT. Its translation: CASSLIRGRNTIYF. J is TRBJ1-3 and V is TRBV11-2, with TRBD1 matching over 7 bases. Germline CDR1 and CDR2: SGHAT and FQNNGV. V dropped 2 bases and J dropped 7; count of bases not matched to a gene: 5. The CDR3 totals 14 residues.

This chain joins TRBV6-6 and TRBJ2-7; 12 nucleotides match TRBD1. This CDR3 region has 15 residues. J lost 6 bases, V lost 1 base, and 4 bases had no gene match. Germline V gene data show CDR1 as MNHNY and CDR2 as SVGAGI (reference sequence). CDR3 loop: CASSYLGQGAGEQYF. DNA for the CDR3: TGTGCCAGCAGTTACTTGGGACAGGGGGCTGGCGAGCAGTACTTC.

The chain joins TRBV6-6 to TRBJ1-1, with D maybe TRBD1 (6 bases). Germline V lookup: CDR1 MNHNY, CDR2 SVGAGI (reference sequence). V lost 6 bases and J lost 4, with 21 bases in between. The CDR3 spans 16 residues. CDR3 amino acids: CASSTLGQSGSTEAFF. CDR3 in DNA: TGTGCCAGCAGCACGCTCGGACAGTCAGGGAGCACTGAAGCTTTCTTT.

The chain is built from TRBV7-2 and TRBJ2-5; the D gene is possibly TRBD2 (6 bases). CDR1 SGHTA and CDR2 FQGNSA come from the germline V gene. CDR3 length equals 15 residues. The ends were cut back, 1 base at V and 5 bases at J, with 14 bases in the middle. CDR3 region: CASSLVKCGEETQYF. The CDR3 DNA follows: TGTGCCAGCAGCTTAGTTAAGTGCGGGGAGGAGACCCAGTACTTC. Complete variable domain (other parts from reference TRBV7-2 and TRBJ2-5): GAGVSQSPSNKVTEKGKDVELRCDPISGHTALYWYRQSLGQGLEFLIYFQGNSAPDKSGLPSDRFSAERTGGSVSTLTIQRTQQEDSAVYLCASSLVKCGEETQYFGPGTRLLVL.

The chain carries TRBV7-7 and TRBJ2-7; possible D gene TRBD2, 5 bases. V lost 5 bases and J 0 bases, leaving 8 bases between the germline ends. CDR1 SSHAT and CDR2 FNYEAQ come from the germline V gene (reference sequence). The CDR3 has 13 amino acids. The CDR3 DNA reads TGTGCCAGCAGCCTTACTAGCTCCTACGAGCAGTACTTC. Its translation is CASSLTSSYEQYF.

This clone was recorded only once. The V gene is TRBV18, the J gene TRBJ2-3, with TRBD1 matching 7 bases. There are 16 residues in the CDR3. Germline CDR1 KGHSH, CDR2 LQKENI. With 3 bases clipped from V and 0 bases from J, the junction kept 6 bases outside the gene matches. The DNA for the CDR3 is TGTGCCAGCTCACCCTGGGGACAGACTAGCACAGATACGCAGTATTTT. Residues: CASSPWGQTSTDTQYF. Full variable domain (remainder filled in from reference TRBV18 and TRBJ2-3): NAGVMQNPRHLVRRRGQEARLRCSPMKGHSHVYWYRQLPEEGLKFMVYLQKENIIDESGMPKERFSAEFPKEGPSILRIQQVVRGDSAAYFCASSPWGQTSTDTQYFGPGTRLTVL.

This clone was seen only once. The sample holds other DNA sequences that translate to the same CDR3. This chain uses TRBV9 with TRBJ1-1; D not certain. There are 14 residues in the CDR3. V lost 0 bases to trimming and J lost 2 bases, with 8 bases between them. Germline values: CDR1 SGDLS, CDR2 YYNGEE. DNA for the CDR3: TGTGCCAGCAGCGTAGTAGGAGGCAACACTGAAGCTTTCTTT. It is translated as CASSVVGGNTEAFF.

The V and J genes are TRBV30 and TRBJ1-2, with D possibly matching TRBD1 (5 bases). Germline-derived CDR1 and CDR2 are GTSNPN and SVGIG (reference sequence). Trimming took off 2 bases at V and 8 bases at J, with 12 bases between the two ends. This CDR3 is built from 12 residues. This chain's CDR3 is CAWSPQGGGYTF. CDR3 DNA: TGTGCCTGGAGTCCCCAGGGTGGCGGCTACACCTTC.

This chain connects TRBV6-6 to TRBJ2-5, with TRBD2 matching over 10 bases. The CDR3 sequence is 15 residues long. Per the germline V gene, CDR1 is MNHNY and CDR2 is SVGAGI (reference sequence). J lost 5 bases, V lost 2 bases, and 5 bases had no gene match. The CDR3 here is CASSYPQRGGETQYF. DNA of the CDR3: TGTGCCAGCAGTTACCCCCAGCGGGGGGGGGAGACCCAGTACTTC.

This chain joins TRBV5-1 and TRBJ1-1; D may be TRBD1 (5 bases). Germline V gene sequence: CDR1 SGHRS, CDR2 YFSETQ. Trimming left V 5 bases short and J 2 bases short, with 10 bases between. CDR3 length equals 13 residues. The DNA for the CDR3 is TGCGCCAGCAGGTCACAGGTTAACACTGAAGCTTTCTTT. Protein product: CASRSQVNTEAFF.

V is TRBV7-8 and J is TRBJ1-2; tentatively, D is TRBD1 (5 bases). With 5 bases removed from V and 0 bases from J, the gap between germline ends came to 13 bases. Germline V gene data show CDR1 as SGHVS and CDR2 as FQNEAQ. The CDR3 extends over 15 amino acids. As DNA, the CDR3 is TGTGCCAGCAGCCGGGGGGACTCCCCTAACTATGGCTACACCTTC. Translating gives CASSRGDSPNYGYTF. The complete variable domain, with remaining parts taken from reference TRBV7-8 and TRBJ1-2, reads GAGVSQSPRYKVAKRGQDVALRCDPISGHVSLFWYQQALGQGPEFLTYFQNEAQLDKSGLPSDRFFAERPEGSVSTLKIQRTQQEDSAVYLCASSRGDSPNYGYTFGSGTRLTVV.

The chain combines TRBV28 with TRBJ2-5; TRBD1 is a possible D gene (6 bases). The CDR3 is made up of 14 amino acids. Germline V gene data show CDR1 as MDHEN and CDR2 as SYDVKM. V was clipped by 5 bases and J by 5 bases, with 15 bases between them. CDR3 DNA: TGTGCCAGCAGTGAACAGGGTTCCCGCGAGACCCAGTACTTC. This translates into CASSEQGSRETQYF.

V gene TRBV27 combines with J gene TRBJ2-2; D perhaps matches TRBD1 (5 bases). CDR1 and CDR2 (germline): MNHEY, SMNVEV (reference sequence). V dropped 4 bases and J dropped 0 bases, with 6 bases sitting between them. The CDR3 has 14 amino acids. As DNA, the CDR3 is TGTGCCAGCAGTTCACAGGCGAACACCGGGGAGCTGTTTTTT. Translation gives CASSSQANTGELFF.

The rearrangement joins TRBV7-2 to TRBJ2-5; D unresolved. This CDR3 spans 14 amino acids. V dropped 1 base and J dropped 4 bases, with 10 bases sitting between them. The germline V gene encodes CDR1 SGHTA and CDR2 FQGNSA. The CDR3 DNA is TGTGCCAGCAGCTTAGGACTCAACCCAGAGACCCAGTACTTC. Its translation is CASSLGLNPETQYF.

The genes are TRBV7-2 and TRBJ2-1; no reliable D call. Trimming shortened V by 5 bases and J by 2 bases, and 16 bases separated the two germline ends. Germline CDR1 is SGHTA and CDR2 is FQGNSA. This CDR3 comprises 16 residues. CDR3 protein: CASSPRHGDTYNEQFF. In DNA, the CDR3 is TGTGCCAGCAGCCCGCGGCATGGCGATACCTACAATGAGCAGTTCTTC.

This clone has more than one count but fewer than ten. J is TRBJ1-2 and V is TRBV7-9; D is perhaps TRBD1 (5 bases). Germline V gene data show CDR1 as SEHNR and CDR2 as FQNEAQ (reference sequence). The V end lost 5 bases, the J end lost 6 bases, and 16 bases lay between the germline ends. The CDR3 consists of 14 residues. The CDR3 sequence: CASSGRQISHGYTF. In DNA, the CDR3 is TGTGCCAGCAGCGGAAGACAGATCTCCCATGGCTACACCTTC. The full variable domain, in which reference TRBV7-9 and TRBJ1-2 provide the parts outside the CDR3, is DTGVSQNPRHKITKRGQNVTFRCDPISEHNRLYWYRQTLGQGPEFLTYFQNEAQLEKSRLLSDRFSAERPKGSFSTLEIQRTEQGDSAMYLCASSGRQISHGYTFGSGTRLTVV.

The J gene is TRBJ2-5, the V gene TRBV6-4, with TRBD1 as a possible D gene (6 bases). The V gene's germline CDR1 is MRHNA and CDR2 SNTAGT. This CDR3 region has 15 residues. Trimming shortened V by 5 bases and J by 2 bases, and 15 bases separated the two germline ends. The CDR3 here is CASSIQQGTQETQYF. The CDR3 DNA is TGTGCCAGCAGTATACAACAGGGCACACAAGAGACCCAGTACTTC.

This chain links TRBV6-5 with TRBJ1-3; maybe TRBD1 (6 bases). The V and J ends lost 6 bases and 6 bases respectively, with 18 bases between them. The CDR3 sequence is 15 residues long. Germline CDR1 MNHEY, CDR2 SVGAGI. The CDR3 DNA reads as TGTGCCAGCAGCCAGCCGGGGGGGCGTCAAAACACCATATATTTT. Translation gives CASSQPGGRQNTIYF.

This clone was seen more than once but under ten times. The CDR3 region has the DNA TGTGCCAGCAGCCCCACCCCAGGGTTGAATCAGCCCCAGCATTTT. It is translated as CASSPTPGLNQPQHF. The chain recombines TRBV7-2 with TRBJ1-5; tentatively, D is TRBD1 (5 bases). CDR3 length: 15 amino acids. Trimming removed 5 bases from V and 4 bases from J, with 15 bases in between. CDR1 is SGHTA, CDR2 FQGNSA, per germline. The full variable domain, with the rest looked up from reference TRBV7-2 and TRBJ1-5, is GAGVSQSPSNKVTEKGKDVELRCDPISGHTALYWYRQSLGQGLEFLIYFQGNSAPDKSGLPSDRFSAERTGGSVSTLTIQRTQQEDSAVYLCASSPTPGLNQPQHFGDGTRLSIL.

This rearrangement joins TRBV7-9 to TRBJ2-7, with D maybe TRBD1 (6 bases). CDR1 is SEHNR and CDR2 is FQNEAQ in the germline V gene (reference sequence). This CDR3 spans 15 amino acids. With 5 bases removed from V and 6 bases from J, the gap between germline ends came to 20 bases. Here the CDR3 DNA reads TGTGCCAGCAGCGACTGGGACATGACGATTCGCGAGCAGTACTTC. Protein sequence: CASSDWDMTIREQYF.

This clone has just a few counts. The CDR3 is CASSLRDTLTGELFF. In DNA form, the CDR3 reads TGTGCCAGCAGCCTCCGGGACACACTCACCGGGGAGCTGTTTTTT. The rearrangement uses TRBV3-1 (or the pseudogene TRBV3-2) and TRBJ2-2, with D tentatively TRBD1 (6 bases). This CDR3 contains 15 residues. Trimming took 4 bases from V and 4 from J, leaving 13 bases between them. Germline lookup yields CDR1 LGHDT and CDR2 YNNKEL (reference sequence).

The chain is built from TRBV5-1 and TRBJ2-3, with D possibly matching TRBD2 (5 bases). Germline CDR1 and CDR2: SGHRS and YFSETQ. The CDR3 totals 14 residues. V dropped 0 bases and J dropped 9 bases, with 14 bases sitting between them. Here the CDR3 reads CASSLAEGIGTQYF. CDR3 DNA sequence: TGCGCCAGCAGCTTGGCCGAGGGAATCGGGACGCAGTATTTT.

This chain links TRBV7-6 with TRBJ2-5; TRBD1 might be the D (6 bases). The ends were cut back, 3 bases at V and 1 base at J, with 15 bases in the middle. The CDR3 contains 16 residues. Per germline, CDR1 SGHVS and CDR2 FNYEAQ. In DNA, the CDR3 is TGTGCCAGCAGCTTGACAGGACGGGGAACCCAAGAGACCCAGTACTTC. This codes for CASSLTGRGTQETQYF.